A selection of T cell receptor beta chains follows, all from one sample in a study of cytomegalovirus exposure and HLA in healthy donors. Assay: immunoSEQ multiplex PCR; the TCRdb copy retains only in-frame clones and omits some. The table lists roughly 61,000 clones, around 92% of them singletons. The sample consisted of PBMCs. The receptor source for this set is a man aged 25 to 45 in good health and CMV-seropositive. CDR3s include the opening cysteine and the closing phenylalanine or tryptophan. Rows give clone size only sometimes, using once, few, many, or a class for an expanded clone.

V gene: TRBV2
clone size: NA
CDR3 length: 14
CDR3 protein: CASRGQYRTYEQYF

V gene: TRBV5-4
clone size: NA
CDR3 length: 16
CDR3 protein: CASSPGGERASYEQYF

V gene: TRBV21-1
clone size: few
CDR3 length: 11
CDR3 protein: CASSHPNEQFF

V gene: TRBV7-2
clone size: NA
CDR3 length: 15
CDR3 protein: CASSSYHGSVETQYF

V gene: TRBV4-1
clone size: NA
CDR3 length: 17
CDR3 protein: CASSQAGQHSGANVLTF

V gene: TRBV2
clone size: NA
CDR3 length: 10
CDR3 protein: CASRQDEQFF

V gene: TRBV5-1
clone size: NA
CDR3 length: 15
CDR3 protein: CASSLVSGQGYGYTF

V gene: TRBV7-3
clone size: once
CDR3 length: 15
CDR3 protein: CASSSGGGGGYEQYF

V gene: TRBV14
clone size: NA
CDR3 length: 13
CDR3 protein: CASRLASTDTQYF

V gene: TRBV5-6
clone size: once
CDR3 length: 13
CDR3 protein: CASSLGISYEQYF

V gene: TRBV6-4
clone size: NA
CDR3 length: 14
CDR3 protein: CASSAGTGAGGYTF

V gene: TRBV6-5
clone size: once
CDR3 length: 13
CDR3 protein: CASRYSGHTEAFF